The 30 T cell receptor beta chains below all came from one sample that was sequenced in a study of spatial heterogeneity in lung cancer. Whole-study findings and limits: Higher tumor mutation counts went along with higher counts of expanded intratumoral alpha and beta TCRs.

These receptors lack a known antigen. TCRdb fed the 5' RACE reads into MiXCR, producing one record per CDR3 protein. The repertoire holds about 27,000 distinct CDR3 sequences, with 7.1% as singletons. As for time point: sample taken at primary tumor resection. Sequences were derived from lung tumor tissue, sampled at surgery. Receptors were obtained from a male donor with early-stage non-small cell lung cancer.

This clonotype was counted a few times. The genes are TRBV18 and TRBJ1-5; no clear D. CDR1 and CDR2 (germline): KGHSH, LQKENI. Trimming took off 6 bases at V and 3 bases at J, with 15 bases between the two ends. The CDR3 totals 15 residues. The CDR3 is CASSQGSGTNQPQHF. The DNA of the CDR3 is TGTGCCAGCTCTCAAGGGAGCGGTACCAATCAGCCCCAGCATTTT.

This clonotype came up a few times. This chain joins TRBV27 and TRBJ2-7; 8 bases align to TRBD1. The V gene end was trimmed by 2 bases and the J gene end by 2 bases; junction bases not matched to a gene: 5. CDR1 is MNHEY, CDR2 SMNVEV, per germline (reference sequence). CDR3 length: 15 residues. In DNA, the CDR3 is TGTGCCAGCAGTTTAAGGACAGGGAATCCCTACGAGCAGTACTTC. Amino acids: CASSLRTGNPYEQYF.

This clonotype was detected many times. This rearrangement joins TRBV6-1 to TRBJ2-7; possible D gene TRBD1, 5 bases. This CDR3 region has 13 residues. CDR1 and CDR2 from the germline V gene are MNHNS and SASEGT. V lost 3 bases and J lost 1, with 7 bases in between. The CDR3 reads CASSDQGSYEQYF. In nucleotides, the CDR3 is TGTGCCAGCAGTGACCAGGGATCCTACGAGCAGTACTTC.

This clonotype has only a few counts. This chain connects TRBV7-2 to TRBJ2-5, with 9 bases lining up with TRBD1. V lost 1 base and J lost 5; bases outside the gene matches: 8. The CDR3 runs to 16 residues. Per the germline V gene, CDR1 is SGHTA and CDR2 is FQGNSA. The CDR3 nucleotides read TGTGCCAGCAGCTTAGATACAGGGGGCTCTGGGGAGACCCAGTACTTC. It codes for CASSLDTGGSGETQYF.

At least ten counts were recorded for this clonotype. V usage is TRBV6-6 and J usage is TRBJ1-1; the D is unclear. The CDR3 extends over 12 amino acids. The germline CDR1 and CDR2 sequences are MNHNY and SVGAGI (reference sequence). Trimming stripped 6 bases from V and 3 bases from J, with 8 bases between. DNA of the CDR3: TGTGCCAGCAGGATTAGGGACACTGAAGCTTTCTTT. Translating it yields CASRIRDTEAFF.

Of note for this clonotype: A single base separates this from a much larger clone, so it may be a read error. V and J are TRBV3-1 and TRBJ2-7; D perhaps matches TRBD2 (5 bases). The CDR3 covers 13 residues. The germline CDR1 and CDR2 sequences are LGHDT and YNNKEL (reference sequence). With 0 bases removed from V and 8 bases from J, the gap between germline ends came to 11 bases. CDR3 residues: CASSQDEGIQQYF. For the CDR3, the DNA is TGTGCCAGCAGCCAAGATGAGGGCATTCAGCAGTACTTC.

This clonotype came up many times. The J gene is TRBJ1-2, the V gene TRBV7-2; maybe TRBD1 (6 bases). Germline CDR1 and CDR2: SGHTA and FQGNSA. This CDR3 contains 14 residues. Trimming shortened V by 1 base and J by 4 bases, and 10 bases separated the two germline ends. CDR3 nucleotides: TGTGCCAGCAGCTTAGAGAGGGGGGTCTATGGCTACACCTTC. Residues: CASSLERGVYGYTF. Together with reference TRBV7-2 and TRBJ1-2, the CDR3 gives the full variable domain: GAGVSQSPSNKVTEKGKDVELRCDPISGHTALYWYRQSLGQGLEFLIYFQGNSAPDKSGLPSDRFSAERTGGSVSTLTIQRTQQEDSAVYLCASSLERGVYGYTFGSGTRLTVV.

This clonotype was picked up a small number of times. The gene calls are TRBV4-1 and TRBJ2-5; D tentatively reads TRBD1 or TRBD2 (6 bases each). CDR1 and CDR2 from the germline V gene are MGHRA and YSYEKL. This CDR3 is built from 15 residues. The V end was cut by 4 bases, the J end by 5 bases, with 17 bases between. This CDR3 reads CASSRIQGGGETQYF. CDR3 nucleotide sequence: TGCGCCAGCAGCCGAATACAGGGAGGAGGCGAGACCCAGTACTTC.

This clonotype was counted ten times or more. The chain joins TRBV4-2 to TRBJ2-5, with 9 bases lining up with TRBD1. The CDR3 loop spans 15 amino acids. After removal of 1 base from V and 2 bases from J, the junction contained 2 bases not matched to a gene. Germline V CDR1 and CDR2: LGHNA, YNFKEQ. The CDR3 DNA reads TGTGCCAGCAGCCAAGGACAGGGGGGACAAGAGACCCAGTACTTC. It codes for CASSQGQGGQETQYF.

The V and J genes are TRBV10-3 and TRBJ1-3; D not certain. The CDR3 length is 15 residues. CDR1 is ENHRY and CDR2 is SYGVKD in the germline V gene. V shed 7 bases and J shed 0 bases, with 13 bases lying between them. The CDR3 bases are TGTGCCATCAAACCGGGATTAGACTCTGGAAACACCATATATTTT. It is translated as CAIKPGLDSGNTIYF.

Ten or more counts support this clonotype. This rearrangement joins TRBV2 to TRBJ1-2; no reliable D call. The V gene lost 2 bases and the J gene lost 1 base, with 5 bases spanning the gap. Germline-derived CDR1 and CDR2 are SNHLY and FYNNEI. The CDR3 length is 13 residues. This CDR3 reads CASSEMDNYGYTF. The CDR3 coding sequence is TGTGCCAGCAGTGAAATGGATAACTATGGCTACACCTTC.

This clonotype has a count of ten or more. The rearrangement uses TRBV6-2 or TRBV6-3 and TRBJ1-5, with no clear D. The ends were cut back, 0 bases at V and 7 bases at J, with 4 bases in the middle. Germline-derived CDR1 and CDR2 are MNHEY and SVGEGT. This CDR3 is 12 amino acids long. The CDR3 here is CASSYSGQPQHF. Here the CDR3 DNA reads TGTGCCAGCAGTTACTCAGGCCAGCCCCAGCATTTT.

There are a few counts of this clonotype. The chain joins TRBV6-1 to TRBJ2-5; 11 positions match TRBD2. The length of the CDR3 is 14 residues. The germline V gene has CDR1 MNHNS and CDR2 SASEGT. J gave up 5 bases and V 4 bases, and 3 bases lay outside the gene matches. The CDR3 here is CASSGGLAVETQYF. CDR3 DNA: TGTGCCAGCAGTGGGGGACTAGCGGTTGAGACCCAGTACTTC.

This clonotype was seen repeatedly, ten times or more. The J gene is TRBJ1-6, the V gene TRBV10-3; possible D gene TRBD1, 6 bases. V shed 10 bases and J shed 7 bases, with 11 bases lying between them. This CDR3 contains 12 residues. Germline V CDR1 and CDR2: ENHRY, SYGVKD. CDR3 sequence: CATAGTNSPLHF. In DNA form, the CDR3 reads TGTGCCACCGCGGGGACAAATTCACCCCTCCACTTT.

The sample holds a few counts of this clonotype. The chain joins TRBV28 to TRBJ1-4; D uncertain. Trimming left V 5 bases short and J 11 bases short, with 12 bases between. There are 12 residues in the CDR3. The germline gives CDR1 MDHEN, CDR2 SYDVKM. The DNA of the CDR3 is TGTGCCAGCAGTCCCTATCAAGGGAAACTGTTTTTT. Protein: CASSPYQGKLFF.

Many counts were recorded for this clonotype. As DNA, the CDR3 is TGCAGTGCTAGAGGCAATACCGGCTATAGCAATCAGCCCCAGCATTTT. This sequence encodes CSARGNTGYSNQPQHF. This sequence joins TRBV20-1 and TRBJ1-5; D ambiguous. The CDR3 runs 16 residues. V was clipped by 1 base and J by 0 bases, with 13 bases between them. The germline CDR1 and CDR2 sequences are DFQATT and SNEGSKA (reference sequence).

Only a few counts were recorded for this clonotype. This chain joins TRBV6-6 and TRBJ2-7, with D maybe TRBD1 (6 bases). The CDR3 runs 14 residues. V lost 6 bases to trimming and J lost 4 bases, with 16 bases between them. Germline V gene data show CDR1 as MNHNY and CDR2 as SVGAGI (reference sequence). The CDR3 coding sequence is TGTGCCAGCAGCCAGGGGCAGAAGAGGTACGAGCAGTACTTC. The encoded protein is CASSQGQKRYEQYF.

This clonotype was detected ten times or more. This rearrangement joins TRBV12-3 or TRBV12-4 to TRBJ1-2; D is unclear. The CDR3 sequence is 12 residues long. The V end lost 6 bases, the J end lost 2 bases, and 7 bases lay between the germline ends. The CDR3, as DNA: TGTGCCAGCAGCCTCCTAAACTATGGCTACACCTTC. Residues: CASSLLNYGYTF.

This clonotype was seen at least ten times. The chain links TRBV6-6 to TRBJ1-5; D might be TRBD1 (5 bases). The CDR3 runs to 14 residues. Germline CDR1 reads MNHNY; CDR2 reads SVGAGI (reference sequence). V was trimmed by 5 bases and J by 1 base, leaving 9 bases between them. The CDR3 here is CASSTYRSNQPQHF. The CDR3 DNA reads TGTGCCAGCAGTACGTACAGGAGCAATCAGCCCCAGCATTTT.

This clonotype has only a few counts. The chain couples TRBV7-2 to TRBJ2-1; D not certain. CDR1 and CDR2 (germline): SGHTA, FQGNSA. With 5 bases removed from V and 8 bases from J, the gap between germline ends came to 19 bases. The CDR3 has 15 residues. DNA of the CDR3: TGTGCCAGCAGCCCGACAATGGCACAATCAGATGAGCAGTTCTTC. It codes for CASSPTMAQSDEQFF.

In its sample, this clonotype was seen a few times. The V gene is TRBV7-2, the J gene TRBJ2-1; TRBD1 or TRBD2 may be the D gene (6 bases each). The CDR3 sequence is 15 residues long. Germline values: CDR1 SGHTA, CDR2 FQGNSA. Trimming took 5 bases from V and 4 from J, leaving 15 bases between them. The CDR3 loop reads CASSPSPGAYNEQFF. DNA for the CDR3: TGTGCCAGCAGCCCCTCGCCGGGGGCGTACAATGAGCAGTTCTTC.

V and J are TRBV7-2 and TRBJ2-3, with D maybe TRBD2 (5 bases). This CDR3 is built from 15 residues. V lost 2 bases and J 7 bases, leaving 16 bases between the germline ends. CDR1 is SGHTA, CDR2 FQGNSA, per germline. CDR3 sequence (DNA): TGTGCCAGCAGCTTATCCATCGCCTCGGGAAATACGCAGTATTTT. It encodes CASSLSIASGNTQYF.

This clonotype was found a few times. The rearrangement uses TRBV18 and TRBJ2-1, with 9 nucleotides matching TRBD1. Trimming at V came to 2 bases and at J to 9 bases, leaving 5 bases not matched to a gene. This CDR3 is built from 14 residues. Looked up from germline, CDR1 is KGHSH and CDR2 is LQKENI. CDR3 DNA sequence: TGTGCCAGCTCACCAGGACAGGGGAACAGTGAGCAGTTCTTC. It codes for CASSPGQGNSEQFF.

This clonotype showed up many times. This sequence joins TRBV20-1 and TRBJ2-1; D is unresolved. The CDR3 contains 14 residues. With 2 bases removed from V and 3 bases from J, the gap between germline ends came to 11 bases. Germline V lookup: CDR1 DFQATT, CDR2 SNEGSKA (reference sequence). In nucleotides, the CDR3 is TGCAGTGCTAGATCGGGCGGTTACTACAATGAGCAGTTCTTC. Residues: CSARSGGYYNEQFF.

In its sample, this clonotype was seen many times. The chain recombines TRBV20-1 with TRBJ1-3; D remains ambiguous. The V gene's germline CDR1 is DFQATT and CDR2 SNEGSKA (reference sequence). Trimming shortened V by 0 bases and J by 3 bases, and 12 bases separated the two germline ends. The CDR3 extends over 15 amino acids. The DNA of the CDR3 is TGCAGTGCTAGAGATCCTTCCGGGTTTGGAAACACCATATATTTT. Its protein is CSARDPSGFGNTIYF.

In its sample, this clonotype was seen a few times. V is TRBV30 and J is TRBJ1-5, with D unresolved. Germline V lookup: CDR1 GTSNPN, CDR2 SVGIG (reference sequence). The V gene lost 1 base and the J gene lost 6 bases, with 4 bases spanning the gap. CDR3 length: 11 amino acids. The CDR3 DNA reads TGTGCCTGGAGTGACGGTCAGCCCCAGCATTTT. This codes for CAWSDGQPQHF.

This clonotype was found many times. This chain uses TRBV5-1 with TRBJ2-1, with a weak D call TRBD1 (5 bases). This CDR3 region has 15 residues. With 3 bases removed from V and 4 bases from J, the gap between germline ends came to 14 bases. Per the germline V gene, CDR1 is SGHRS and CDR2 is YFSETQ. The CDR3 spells CASSSTSGNYNEQFF. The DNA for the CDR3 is TGCGCCAGCAGCTCGACGTCAGGGAATTACAATGAGCAGTTCTTC.

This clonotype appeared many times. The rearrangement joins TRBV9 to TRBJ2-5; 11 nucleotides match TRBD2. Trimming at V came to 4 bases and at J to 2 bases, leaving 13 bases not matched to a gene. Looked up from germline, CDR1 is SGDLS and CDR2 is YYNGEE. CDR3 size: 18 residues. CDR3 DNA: TGTGCCAGCAGCCCCACGCTAGCGGGGGGAATATCTCAAGAGACCCAGTACTTC. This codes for CASSPTLAGGISQETQYF.

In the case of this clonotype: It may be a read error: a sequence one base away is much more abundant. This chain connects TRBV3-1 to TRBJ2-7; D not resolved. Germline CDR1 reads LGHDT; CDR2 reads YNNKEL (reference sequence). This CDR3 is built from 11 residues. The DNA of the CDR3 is TGTGCCAGCGGCCACTCCTACGAGCAGTACTTC. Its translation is CASGHSYEQYF.

The CDR3, as DNA: TGCAGTGCTAGGGGAGCACCGGCTTTCTTT. Translation: CSARGAPAFF. This chain links TRBV20-1 with TRBJ1-1; no clear D. The CDR3 is made up of 10 amino acids. V gave up 3 bases and J gave up 11 bases, with 10 bases separating them. The V gene's germline CDR1 is DFQATT and CDR2 SNEGSKA (reference sequence).